The 14 T cell receptor beta chains presented below share a single source sample, sequenced in a study of identical twins. Each CDR3 protein is one row after TCRdb ran MiXCR on the 5' RACE reads. Of approximately 490,000 distinct CDR3 sequences in the sample, 20% to 25% were seen once. The data were also submitted as part of a second study, on yellow fever vaccine responses in identical twins.

Source material: CD4+ T cells sorted from blood. These receptors all come from a woman between 18 and 29 years old in good health.

This clonotype appeared a few times. The rearrangement uses TRBV15 and TRBJ1-5; D may be TRBD1 (5 bases). CDR3 length equals 16 residues. Trimming cost V 0 bases and J 4 bases, with 13 bases left between them. CDR1 is LNHNV and CDR2 is YYDKDF in the germline V gene (reference sequence). The CDR3 coding sequence is TGTGCCACCAGCAGAGATCTCGGTACAGGAAATCAGCCCCAGCATTTT. This translates into CATSRDLGTGNQPQHF.

This clonotype has a handful of counts. In nucleotides, the CDR3 is TGTGCCAGCAGCTCCCGCTTTATAAGGACGGACGAGCAGTACTTC. It encodes CASSSRFIRTDEQYF. The chain is built from TRBV4-2 and TRBJ2-7; no clear D gene. CDR1 and CDR2 (germline): LGHNA, YNFKEQ. V lost 5 bases to trimming and J lost 5 bases, with 19 bases between them. The CDR3 length is 15 residues.

This clonotype was seen only a few times. The chain has TRBV28 and TRBJ1-2; D is perhaps TRBD1 (5 bases). Trimming removed 6 bases from V and 8 bases from J, with 19 bases in between. This CDR3 has 14 amino acids. Germline V gives CDR1 MDHEN, CDR2 SYDVKM. This chain's CDR3 is CASRTLGTSGGYTF. CDR3 sequence (DNA): TGTGCCAGCAGAACTCTCGGGACGTCGGGAGGCTACACCTTC.

This clonotype came up a few times. This sequence joins TRBV24-1 and TRBJ2-5; 7 bases agree with TRBD1. The CDR3 extends over 14 amino acids. Per the germline V gene, CDR1 is KGHDR and CDR2 is SFDVKD. With 3 bases clipped from V and 5 bases from J, the junction kept 5 bases outside the gene matches. The CDR3 DNA reads TGTGCCACCAGTGATACAGGGGTAGGGGAGACCCAGTACTTC. This gives the protein CATSDTGVGETQYF.

The rearrangement joins TRBV12-3 or TRBV12-4 to TRBJ2-3; D may be TRBD2 (5 bases). The CDR3 consists of 13 residues. The V end was cut by 6 bases, the J end by 7 bases, with 14 bases between. The CDR3 sequence: CASSESSRYTQYF. The CDR3 DNA follows: TGTGCCAGCAGCGAGTCTAGCCGGTATACGCAGTATTTT.

CDR3 nucleotide sequence: TGTGCCATCAGTGAGTCTTTTTCGGGACAACTCTTCACATACTATGGCTACACCTTC. It encodes CAISESFSGQLFTYYGYTF. The chain employs TRBV10-3 and TRBJ1-2, with TRBD1 as a possible D gene (6 bases). V was clipped by 0 bases and J by 3 bases, with 23 bases between them. The CDR3 extends over 19 amino acids. Germline CDR1 and CDR2: ENHRY and SYGVKD.

CDR3 loop: CASREGGTAVSDTQYF. The CDR3 nucleotides read TGTGCCAGCAGGGAGGGAGGGACAGCGGTTTCGGATACGCAGTATTTT. V usage is TRBV28 and J usage is TRBJ2-3; D might be TRBD1 or TRBD2, each matching 7 bases. V dropped 6 bases and J dropped 6 bases, with 22 bases sitting between them. This CDR3 contains 16 residues. Germline-derived CDR1 and CDR2 are MDHEN and SYDVKM.

The chain recombines TRBV5-1 with TRBJ2-2; D possibly corresponds to TRBD1 (6 bases). The CDR3 spans 14 residues. Trimming removed 6 bases from V and 2 bases from J, with 11 bases in between. Germline-derived CDR1 and CDR2 are SGHRS and YFSETQ. CDR3 sequence: CASKGVQNTGELFF. CDR3 coding DNA: TGCGCCAGCAAGGGGGTCCAAAACACCGGGGAGCTGTTTTTT. Together with reference TRBV5-1 and TRBJ2-2, the CDR3 gives the full variable domain: KAGVTQTPRYLIKTRGQQVTLSCSPISGHRSVSWYQQTPGQGLQFLFEYFSETQRNKGNFPGRFSGRQFSNSRSEMNVSTLELGDSALYLCASKGVQNTGELFFGEGSRLTVL.

This chain uses TRBV14 with TRBJ2-2, with 10 bases matching TRBD2. V gave up 2 bases and J gave up 5 bases; unmatched junction bases: 5. CDR1 is SGHDN and CDR2 is FVKESK in the germline V gene. This CDR3 contains 16 residues. The CDR3 bases are TGTGCCAGCAGCCAACGTCTAGCGGGGGTTACCGGGGAGCTGTTTTTT. Translated, it gives CASSQRLAGVTGELFF.

This clonotype came up a few times. The chain carries TRBV5-6 and TRBJ2-1, with 8 bases that match TRBD2. With V trimmed by 6 bases and J by 0 bases, 2 bases remained unmatched. CDR1 and CDR2 from the germline V gene are SGHDT and YYEEEE. The CDR3 spans 14 residues. CDR3 sequence reads: CASTGTSSYNEQFF. In DNA form, the CDR3 reads TGTGCCAGCACCGGGACTAGCTCCTACAATGAGCAGTTCTTC.

This clonotype has more than one count but fewer than ten. The gene calls are TRBV5-1 and TRBJ2-1; D assignment may be TRBD1 or TRBD2 (5 bases each). CDR3 length equals 16 residues. V lost 0 bases, J lost 0 bases, and 10 bases lay in between. Looked up from germline, CDR1 is SGHRS and CDR2 is YFSETQ. The chain's CDR3 is CASSLEGTYSYNEQFF. CDR3 nucleotides: TGCGCCAGCAGCTTGGAGGGGACCTACTCCTACAATGAGCAGTTCTTC. The entire variable domain, with the rest obtained from reference TRBV5-1 and TRBJ2-1, is as follows: KAGVTQTPRYLIKTRGQQVTLSCSPISGHRSVSWYQQTPGQGLQFLFEYFSETQRNKGNFPGRFSGRQFSNSRSEMNVSTLELGDSALYLCASSLEGTYSYNEQFFGPGTRLTVL.

This chain uses TRBV12-3 or TRBV12-4 with TRBJ2-3; possible D gene TRBD2, 7 bases. Trimming removed 1 base at V and 3 bases at J, with 11 bases between. This CDR3 has 15 residues. Written as DNA, the CDR3 is TGTGCCAGCAGTTTAGTAAGGGGGGGTACAGATACGCAGTATTTT. It translates to CASSLVRGGTDTQYF.

In its sample, this clonotype was seen a few times. The chain couples TRBV20-1 to TRBJ1-6, with TRBD1 matching over 8 bases. V lost 8 bases and J lost 9; bases outside the gene matches: 9. The CDR3 extends over 13 amino acids. Germline lookup yields CDR1 DFQATT and CDR2 SNEGSKA (reference sequence). This CDR3 is CSSSRGLGSPLHF. The CDR3 DNA is TGCAGTTCGTCCAGGGGGCTTGGTTCACCCCTCCACTTT.

The chain joins TRBV5-1 to TRBJ2-1; 8 nucleotides match TRBD1. After removal of 3 bases from V and 6 bases from J, the junction contained 11 bases not matched to a gene. Germline V gives CDR1 SGHRS, CDR2 YFSETQ. The CDR3 sequence is 16 residues long. CDR3 sequence: CASSSLTGAPGNEQFF. The CDR3 DNA reads TGCGCCAGCAGCTCGCTGACAGGGGCCCCGGGCAATGAGCAGTTCTTC.